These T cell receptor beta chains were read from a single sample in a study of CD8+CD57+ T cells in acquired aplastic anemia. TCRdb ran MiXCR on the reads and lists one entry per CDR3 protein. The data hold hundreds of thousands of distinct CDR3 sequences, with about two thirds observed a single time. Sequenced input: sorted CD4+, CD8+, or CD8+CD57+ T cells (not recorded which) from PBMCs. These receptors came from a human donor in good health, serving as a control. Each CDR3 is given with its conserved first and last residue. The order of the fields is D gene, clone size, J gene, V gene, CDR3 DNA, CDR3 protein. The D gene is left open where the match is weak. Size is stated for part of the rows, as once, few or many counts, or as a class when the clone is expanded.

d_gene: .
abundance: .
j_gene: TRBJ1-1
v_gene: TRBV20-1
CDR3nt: TGCAGTGCTGAAGTCGCTAGTGGAAGGAACACTGAAGCTTTCTTT
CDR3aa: CSAEVASGRNTEAFF

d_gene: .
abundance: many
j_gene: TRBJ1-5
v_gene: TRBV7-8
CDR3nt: TGTGCCAGCAGCTTAGTATTGGGAAACAATCAGCCCCAGCATTTT
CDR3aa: CASSLVLGNNQPQHF

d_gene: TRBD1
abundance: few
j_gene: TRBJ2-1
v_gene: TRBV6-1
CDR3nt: TGTGCCAGCAGCTCCGGGACAGGGGGCTACAATGAGCAGTTCTTC
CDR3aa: CASSSGTGGYNEQFF

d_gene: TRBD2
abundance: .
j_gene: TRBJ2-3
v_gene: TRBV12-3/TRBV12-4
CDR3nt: TGTGCCAGCCTAGAGGCGGGGGGATGGGATACGCAGTATTTT
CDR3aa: CASLEAGGWDTQYF

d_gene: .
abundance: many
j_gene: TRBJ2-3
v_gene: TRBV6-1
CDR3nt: TGTGCCAGCAGAGATATAATGGGGACAGATACGCAGTATTTT
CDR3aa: CASRDIMGTDTQYF

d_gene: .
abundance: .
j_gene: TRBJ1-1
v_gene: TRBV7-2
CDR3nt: TGTGCCAGCAGACGGACAGCGGGCGGATACGAAGCTTTTTTT
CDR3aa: CASRRTAGGYEAFF

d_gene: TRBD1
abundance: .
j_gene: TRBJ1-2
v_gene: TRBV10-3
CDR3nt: TGTGCCATCAGTGAGCTCGACAGGGGCAATGGCTACACCTTC
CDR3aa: CAISELDRGNGYTF

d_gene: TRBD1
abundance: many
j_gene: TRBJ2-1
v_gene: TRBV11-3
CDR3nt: TGTGCCAGCAGCTTGTCCGGGACAGGTTCCTACAATGAGCAGTTCTTC
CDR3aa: CASSLSGTGSYNEQFF

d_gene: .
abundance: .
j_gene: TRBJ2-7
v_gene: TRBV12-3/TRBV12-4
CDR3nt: TGTGCCAGCAGTTTAGTGAGGACAACCTCCGAGCAGTACTTC
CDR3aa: CASSLVRTTSEQYF

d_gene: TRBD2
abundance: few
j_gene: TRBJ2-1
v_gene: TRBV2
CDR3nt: TGTGCCAGCAGCTCGGGACTAGCCAACAATGAGCAGTTCTTC
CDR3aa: CASSSGLANNEQFF

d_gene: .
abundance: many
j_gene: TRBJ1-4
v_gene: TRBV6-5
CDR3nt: TGTGCCAGCAGTACAACGGGAAATGAAAAACTGTTTTTT
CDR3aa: CASSTTGNEKLFF

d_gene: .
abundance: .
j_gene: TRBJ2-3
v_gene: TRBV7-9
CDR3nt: TGCGCCAGCAGCTCCCTTCCGGGCACAGATACGCAGTATTTT
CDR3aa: CASSSLPGTDTQYF

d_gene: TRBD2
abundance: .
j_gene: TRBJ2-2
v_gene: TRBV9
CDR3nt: TGCGCCAGCAGACCGAGCGGGAGCACAGATACGCTGTTTTTT
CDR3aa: CASRPSGSTDTLFF

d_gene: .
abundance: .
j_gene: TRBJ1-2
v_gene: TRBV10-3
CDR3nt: TGTGCCATCAGTGATGGGGAGGACTACACCTTT
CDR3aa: CAISDGEDYTF

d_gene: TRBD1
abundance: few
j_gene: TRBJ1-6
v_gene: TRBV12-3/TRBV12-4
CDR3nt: TGTGCCAGCAGTTTAAGACAGGGGAATTCACCCCTCCACTTT
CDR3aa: CASSLRQGNSPLHF

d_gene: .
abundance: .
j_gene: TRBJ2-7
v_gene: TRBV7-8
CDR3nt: TGTGCCAGCTCGTTAAACAGCGACGGGCGGTACGTCGAGTACTTC
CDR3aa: CASSLNSDGRYVEYF

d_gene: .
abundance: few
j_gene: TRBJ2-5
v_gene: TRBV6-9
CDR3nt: TGTGCCACCCAGTACCAAGAGACCCAGTACTTC
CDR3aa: CATQYQETQYF

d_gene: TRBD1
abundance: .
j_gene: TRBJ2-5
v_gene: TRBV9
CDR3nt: TGTGCCAGCAGCTCAGACCCATTGGACAGGGAGAAACAGTACTTC
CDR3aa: CASSSDPLDREKQYF

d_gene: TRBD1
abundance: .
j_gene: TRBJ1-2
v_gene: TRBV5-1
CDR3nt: TGCGCCAGCAGCCCTACAGGGGAGCAGCATGGCCACACCTTC
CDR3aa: CASSPTGEQHGHTF

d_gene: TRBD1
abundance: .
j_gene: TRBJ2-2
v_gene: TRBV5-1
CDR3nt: TGCGCCAGCAGCCCCCAGGGGGTGGACACCGGGGAGCTGTTTTTT
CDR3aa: CASSPQGVDTGELFF

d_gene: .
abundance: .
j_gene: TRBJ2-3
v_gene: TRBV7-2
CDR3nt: TGTGCCAGCAGCCCGCAACGGGGGCGGGACCGTACCCAGCAGTATTTT
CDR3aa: CASSPQRGRDRTQQYF

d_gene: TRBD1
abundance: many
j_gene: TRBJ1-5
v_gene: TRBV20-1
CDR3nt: TGCAGTGCTAGAGTAAAGAGCTGGGGACAGGCGGATCAGCCCCAGCATTTT
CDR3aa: CSARVKSWGQADQPQHF

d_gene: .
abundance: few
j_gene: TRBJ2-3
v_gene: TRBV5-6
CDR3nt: TGTGCCAGCAGCAGTGATCGGGGGGATACGCAGTATTTT
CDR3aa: CASSSDRGDTQYF

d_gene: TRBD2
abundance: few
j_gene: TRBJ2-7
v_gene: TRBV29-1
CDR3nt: TGCAGCGTCCGGACTAGCGGGGCCTCCTACGAGCAGTACTTC
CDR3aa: CSVRTSGASYEQYF

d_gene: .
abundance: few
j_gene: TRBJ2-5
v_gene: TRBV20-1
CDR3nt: TGCAGTGCTAGAGATCGCCCGAAAGAGGCCCAGTACTTC
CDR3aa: CSARDRPKEAQYF